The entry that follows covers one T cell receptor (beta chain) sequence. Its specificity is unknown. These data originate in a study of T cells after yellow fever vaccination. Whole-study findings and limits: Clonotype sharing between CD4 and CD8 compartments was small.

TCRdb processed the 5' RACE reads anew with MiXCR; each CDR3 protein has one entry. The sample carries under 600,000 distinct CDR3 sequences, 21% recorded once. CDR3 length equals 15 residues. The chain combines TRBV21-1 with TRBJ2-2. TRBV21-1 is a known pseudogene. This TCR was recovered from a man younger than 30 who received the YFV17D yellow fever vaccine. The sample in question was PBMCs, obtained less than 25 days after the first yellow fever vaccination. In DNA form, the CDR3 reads TGTGCCAGCAGCAAAGCCCGGCCGCACACCGGGGAGCTGTTTTTT. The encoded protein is CASSKARPHTGELFF.